The source of this T cell receptor beta chain is a study of blood T cells in healthy people across ages. Overall study results and limits: When one million T cells were used, diversity estimates were thought to be underestimates.

Every sample had a minimum of 6.5 million PBMCs isolated. As regards this clonotype: Its specificity is unknown.

A second PCR, run for roughly 7 to 11 cycles, used a sample-barcoded 5' primer plus a J-beta primer mix. Samples each returned at least 2.5 million CDR3-containing paired-end reads. TCRdb called the 5' RACE reads again in MiXCR, with one record for every CDR3 protein. The top ten hold roughly 8.2% of the sample, which has more than 1,400,000 distinct CDR3 sequences, 42% seen once. V shed 6 bases and J shed 7 bases, with 13 bases lying between them. This CDR3 is built from 13 residues. Germline V gene data show CDR1 as MNHEY and CDR2 as SVGAGI. Sequencing was performed on blood. This chain links TRBV6-5 with TRBJ2-1; TRBD1 is a possible D gene (6 bases). This sequence was found in a woman aged 18-29 years in good health. Here the CDR3 DNA reads TGTGCCAGCAGCCCGAAAGGGGGAAATGAGCAGTTCTTC. Amino acid sequence: CASSPKGGNEQFF.